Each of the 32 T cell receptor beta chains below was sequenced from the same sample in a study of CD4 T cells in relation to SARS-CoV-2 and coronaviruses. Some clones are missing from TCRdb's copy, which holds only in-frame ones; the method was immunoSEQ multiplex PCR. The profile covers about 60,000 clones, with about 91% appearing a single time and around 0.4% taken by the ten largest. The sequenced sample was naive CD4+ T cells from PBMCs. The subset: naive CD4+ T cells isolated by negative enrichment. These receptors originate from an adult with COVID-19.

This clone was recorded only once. For the CDR3, the DNA is TGTGCCAGCAGCTCGACGGGACATACAATCACAGATACGCAGTATTTT. Residues: CASSSTGHTITDTQYF. The V and J genes are TRBV7-2 and TRBJ2-3; a weak D match, TRBD1 (6 bases). This CDR3 is 16 amino acids long. Trimming pared 4 bases from V and 2 bases from J, leaving 16 bases between. Germline V gives CDR1 SGHTA, CDR2 FQGNSA.

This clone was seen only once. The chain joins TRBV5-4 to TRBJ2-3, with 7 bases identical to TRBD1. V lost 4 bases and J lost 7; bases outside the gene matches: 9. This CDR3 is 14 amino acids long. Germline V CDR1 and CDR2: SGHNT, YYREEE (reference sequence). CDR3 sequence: CASSRSGQANTQYF. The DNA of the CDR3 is TGTGCCAGCAGCCGATCCGGACAGGCAAATACGCAGTATTTT.

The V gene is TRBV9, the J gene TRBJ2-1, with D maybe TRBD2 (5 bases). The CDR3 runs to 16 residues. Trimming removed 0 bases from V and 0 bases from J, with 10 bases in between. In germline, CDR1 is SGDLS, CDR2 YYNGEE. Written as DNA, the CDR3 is TGTGCCAGCAGCGTAGGTAGCGCAAGCTCCTACAATGAGCAGTTCTTC. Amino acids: CASSVGSASSYNEQFF.

The CDR3, as DNA: TGTGCCAGCAGTTTATTCCCGGGACAGGGGGACACTGAAGCTTTCTTT. It yields the protein CASSLFPGQGDTEAFF. This chain uses TRBV28 with TRBJ1-1; 11 bases align to TRBD1. Germline CDR1 MDHEN, CDR2 SYDVKM. This CDR3 region has 16 residues. V shed 1 base, J shed 3 bases, and the junction held 4 bases outside the gene matches.

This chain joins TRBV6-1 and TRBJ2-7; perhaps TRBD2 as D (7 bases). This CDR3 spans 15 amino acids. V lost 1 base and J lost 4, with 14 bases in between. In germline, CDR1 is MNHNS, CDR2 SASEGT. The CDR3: CASSEGGASGYEQYF. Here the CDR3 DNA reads TGTGCCAGCAGTGAAGGGGGGGCTAGCGGATACGAGCAGTACTTC.

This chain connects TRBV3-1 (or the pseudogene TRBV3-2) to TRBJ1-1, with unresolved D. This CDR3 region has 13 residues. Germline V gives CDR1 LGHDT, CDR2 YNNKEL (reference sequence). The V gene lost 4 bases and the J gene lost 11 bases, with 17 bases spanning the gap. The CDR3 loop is CASSRHGRSVAFF. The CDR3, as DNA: TGTGCCAGCAGCCGCCATGGGCGGTCTGTGGCTTTCTTT.

CDR3 bases: TGTGCCAGCAGTGACGGGAAAAACATTCAGTACTTC. Protein: CASSDGKNIQYF. The rearrangement uses TRBV3-1 (or the pseudogene TRBV3-2) and TRBJ2-4; D gene ambiguous. The CDR3 sequence is 12 residues long. Germline assignment: CDR1 LGHDT and CDR2 YNNKEL (reference sequence). V lost 6 bases and J lost 4, with 7 bases in between.

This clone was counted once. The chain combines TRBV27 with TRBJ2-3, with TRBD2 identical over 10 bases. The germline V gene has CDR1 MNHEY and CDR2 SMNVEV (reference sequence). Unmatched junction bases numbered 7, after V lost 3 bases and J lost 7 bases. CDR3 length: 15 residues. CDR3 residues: CASSLSSGSRHTQYF. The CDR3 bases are TGTGCCAGCAGTTTGTCTAGCGGGAGTCGACATACGCAGTATTTT.

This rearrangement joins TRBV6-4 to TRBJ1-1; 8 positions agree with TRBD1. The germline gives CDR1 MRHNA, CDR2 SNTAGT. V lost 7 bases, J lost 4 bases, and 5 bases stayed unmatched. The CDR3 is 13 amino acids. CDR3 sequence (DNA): TGTGCCAGCAAAGGGACAGGTAGCACTGAAGCTTTCTTT. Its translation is CASKGTGSTEAFF.

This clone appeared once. The CDR3: CASSAQTPRESTDTQYF. As DNA, the CDR3 is TGTGCCAGCAGCGCCCAGACCCCTAGGGAAAGCACAGATACGCAGTATTTT. This chain joins TRBV9 and TRBJ2-3; D remains unclear. The V gene lost 3 bases and the J gene lost 0 bases, with 17 bases spanning the gap. There are 17 residues in the CDR3. Germline V gene lookup returns CDR1 SGDLS and CDR2 YYNGEE.

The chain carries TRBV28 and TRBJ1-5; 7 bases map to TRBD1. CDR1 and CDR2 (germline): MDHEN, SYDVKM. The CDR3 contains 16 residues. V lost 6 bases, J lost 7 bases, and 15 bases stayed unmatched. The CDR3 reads CASRRTKGGAGQPQHF. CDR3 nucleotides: TGTGCCAGCAGACGCACCAAAGGGGGCGCGGGCCAGCCCCAGCATTTT.

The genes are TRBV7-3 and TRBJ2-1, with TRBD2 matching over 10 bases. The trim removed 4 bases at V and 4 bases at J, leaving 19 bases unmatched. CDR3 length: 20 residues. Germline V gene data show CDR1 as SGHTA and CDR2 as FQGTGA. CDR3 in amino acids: CASSSRRLAGPTPGYNEQFF. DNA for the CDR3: TGTGCCAGCAGCTCCCGAAGACTAGCGGGCCCAACTCCGGGGTACAATGAGCAGTTCTTC. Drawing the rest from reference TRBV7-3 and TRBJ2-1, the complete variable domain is GAGVSQTPSNKVTEKGKYVELRCDPISGHTALYWYRQSLGQGPEFLIYFQGTGAADDSGLPNDRFFAVRPEGSVSTLKIQRTERGDSAVYLCASSSRRLAGPTPGYNEQFFGPGTRLTVL.

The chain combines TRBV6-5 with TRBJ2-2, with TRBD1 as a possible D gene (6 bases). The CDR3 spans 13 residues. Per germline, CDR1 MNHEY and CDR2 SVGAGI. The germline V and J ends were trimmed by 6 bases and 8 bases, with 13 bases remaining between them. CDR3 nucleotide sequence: TGTGCCAGCAGAAAGGGGGTTTCTGGGGAGCTGTTTTTT. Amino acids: CASRKGVSGELFF.

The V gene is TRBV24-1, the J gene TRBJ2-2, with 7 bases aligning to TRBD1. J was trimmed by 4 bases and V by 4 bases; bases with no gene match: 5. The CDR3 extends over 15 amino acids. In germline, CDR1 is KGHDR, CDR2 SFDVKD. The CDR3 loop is CATSEPDRVTGELFF. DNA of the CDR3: TGTGCCACCAGTGAACCCGACAGGGTCACCGGGGAGCTGTTTTTT.

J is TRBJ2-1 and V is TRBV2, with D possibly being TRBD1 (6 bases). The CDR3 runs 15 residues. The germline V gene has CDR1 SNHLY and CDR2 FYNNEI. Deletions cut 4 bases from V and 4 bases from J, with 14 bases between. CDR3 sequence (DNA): TGTGCCAGCAGTGTCCGCAGGACAGAGTACAATGAGCAGTTCTTC. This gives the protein CASSVRRTEYNEQFF.

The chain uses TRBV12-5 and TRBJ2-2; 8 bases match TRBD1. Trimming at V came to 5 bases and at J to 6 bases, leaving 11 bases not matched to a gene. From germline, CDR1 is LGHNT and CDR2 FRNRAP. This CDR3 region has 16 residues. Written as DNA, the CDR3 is TGTGCTAGTGGTCCGGGGACAGGCTCTGGCGCCGGGGAGCTGTTTTTT. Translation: CASGPGTGSGAGELFF.

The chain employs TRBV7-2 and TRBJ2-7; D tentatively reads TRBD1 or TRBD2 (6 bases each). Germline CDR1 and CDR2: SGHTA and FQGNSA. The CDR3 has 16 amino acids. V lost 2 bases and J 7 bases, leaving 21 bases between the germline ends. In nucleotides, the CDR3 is TGTGCCAGCAGCTTAAGCTTACGGGGGCGTCCTGGGGAGCAGTACTTC. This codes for CASSLSLRGRPGEQYF.

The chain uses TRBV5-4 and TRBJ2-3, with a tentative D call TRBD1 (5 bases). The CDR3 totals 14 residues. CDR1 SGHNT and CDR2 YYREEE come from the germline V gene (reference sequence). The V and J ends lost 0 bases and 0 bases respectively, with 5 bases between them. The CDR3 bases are TGTGCCAGCAGCTTGGCAGGGAGCACAGATACGCAGTATTTT. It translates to CASSLAGSTDTQYF.

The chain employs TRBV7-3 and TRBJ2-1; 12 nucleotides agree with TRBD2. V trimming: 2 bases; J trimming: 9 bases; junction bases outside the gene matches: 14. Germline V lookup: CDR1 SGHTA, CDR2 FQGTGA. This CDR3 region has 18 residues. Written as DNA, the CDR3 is TGTGCCAGCAGCTTATTGGGGGATTGGACTAGCGGGAACGGTGAGCAGTTCTTC. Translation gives CASSLLGDWTSGNGEQFF. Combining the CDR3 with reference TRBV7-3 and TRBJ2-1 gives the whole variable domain GAGVSQTPSNKVTEKGKYVELRCDPISGHTALYWYRQSLGQGPEFLIYFQGTGAADDSGLPNDRFFAVRPEGSVSTLKIQRTERGDSAVYLCASSLLGDWTSGNGEQFFGPGTRLTVL.

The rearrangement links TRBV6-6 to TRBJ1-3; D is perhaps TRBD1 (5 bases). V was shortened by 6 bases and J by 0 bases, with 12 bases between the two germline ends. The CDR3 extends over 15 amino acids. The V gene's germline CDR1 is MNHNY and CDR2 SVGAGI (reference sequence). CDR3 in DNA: TGTGCCAGCAGACGGGACCTCGTCTCTGGAAACACCATATATTTT. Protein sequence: CASRRDLVSGNTIYF.

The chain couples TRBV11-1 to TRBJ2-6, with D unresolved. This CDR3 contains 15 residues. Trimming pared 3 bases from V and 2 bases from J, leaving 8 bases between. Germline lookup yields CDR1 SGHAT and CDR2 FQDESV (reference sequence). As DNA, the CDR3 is TGTGCCAGCAGCTTTGGGTGGGCTGGGGCCAACGTCCTGACTTTC. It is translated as CASSFGWAGANVLTF. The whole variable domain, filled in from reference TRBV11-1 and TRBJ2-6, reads EAEVAQSPRYKITEKSQAVAFWCDPISGHATLYWYRQILGQGPELLVQFQDESVVDDSQLPKDRFSAERLKGVDSTLKIQPAELGDSAMYLCASSFGWAGANVLTFGAGSRLTVL.

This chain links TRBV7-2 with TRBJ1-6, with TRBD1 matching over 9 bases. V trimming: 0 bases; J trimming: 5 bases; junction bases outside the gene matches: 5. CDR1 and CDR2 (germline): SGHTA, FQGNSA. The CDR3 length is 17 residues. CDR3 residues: CASSLAGQGIHNSPLHF. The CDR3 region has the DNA TGTGCCAGCAGCTTAGCTGGACAGGGGATTCATAATTCACCCCTCCACTTT.

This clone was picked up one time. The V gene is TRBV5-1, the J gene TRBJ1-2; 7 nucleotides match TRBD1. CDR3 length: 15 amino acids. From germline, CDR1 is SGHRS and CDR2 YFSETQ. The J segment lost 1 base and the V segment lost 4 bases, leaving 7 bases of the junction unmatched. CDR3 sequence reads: CASSRDSRNNYGYTF. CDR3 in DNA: TGCGCCAGCAGCCGGGACAGCCGAAATAACTATGGCTACACCTTC.

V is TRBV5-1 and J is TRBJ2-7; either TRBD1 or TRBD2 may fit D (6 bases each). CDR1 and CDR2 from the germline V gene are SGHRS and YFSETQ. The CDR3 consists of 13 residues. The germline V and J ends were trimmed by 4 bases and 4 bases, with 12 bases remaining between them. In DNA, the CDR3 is TGCGCCAGCAGCGATACAGGGACTTACGAGCAGTACTTC. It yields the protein CASSDTGTYEQYF.

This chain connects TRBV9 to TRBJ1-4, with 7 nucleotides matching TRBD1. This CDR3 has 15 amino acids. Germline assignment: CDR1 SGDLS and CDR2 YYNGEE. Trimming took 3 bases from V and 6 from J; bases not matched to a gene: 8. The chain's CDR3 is CASSAGGQLDEKLFF. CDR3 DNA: TGTGCCAGCAGCGCCGGGGGACAGCTTGATGAAAAACTGTTTTTT.

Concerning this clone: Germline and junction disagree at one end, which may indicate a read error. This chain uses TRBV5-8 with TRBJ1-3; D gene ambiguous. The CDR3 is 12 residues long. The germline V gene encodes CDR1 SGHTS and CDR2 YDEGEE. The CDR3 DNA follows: TGTGCCAGCAACTTGAAGGGAAACACCATATATTTT. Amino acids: CASNLKGNTIYF.

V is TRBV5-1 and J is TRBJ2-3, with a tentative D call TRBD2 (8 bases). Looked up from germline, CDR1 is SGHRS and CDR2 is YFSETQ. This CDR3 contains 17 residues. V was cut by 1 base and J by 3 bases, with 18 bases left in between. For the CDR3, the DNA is TGCGCCAGCAGCTTGCCCCCCGGGAGGGGGCTTACAGATACGCAGTATTTT. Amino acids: CASSLPPGRGLTDTQYF.

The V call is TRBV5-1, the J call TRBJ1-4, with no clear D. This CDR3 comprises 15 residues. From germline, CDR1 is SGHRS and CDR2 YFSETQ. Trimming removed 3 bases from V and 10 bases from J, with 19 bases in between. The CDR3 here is CASSSTEGARGKLFF. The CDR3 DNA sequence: TGCGCCAGCAGCTCGACTGAGGGCGCACGGGGAAAACTGTTTTTT.

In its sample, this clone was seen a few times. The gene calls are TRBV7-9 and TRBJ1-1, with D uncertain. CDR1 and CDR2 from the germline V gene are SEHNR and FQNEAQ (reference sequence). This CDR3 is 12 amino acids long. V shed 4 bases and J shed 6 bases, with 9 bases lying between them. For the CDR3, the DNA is TGTGCCAGCAGCTGGACGTTCCCTGAAGCTTTCTTT. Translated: CASSWTFPEAFF.

CDR3 loop: CASSLEVGQTSEAFF. The CDR3 nucleotides read TGCGCCAGCAGCTTGGAGGTGGGACAAACAAGTGAAGCTTTCTTT. The chain joins TRBV5-1 to TRBJ1-1; D may be TRBD1 (6 bases). The CDR3 is 15 residues long. Trimming removed 0 bases at V and 7 bases at J, with 16 bases between. The germline gives CDR1 SGHRS, CDR2 YFSETQ. Full variable domain (outside the CDR3, taken from reference TRBV5-1 and TRBJ1-1): KAGVTQTPRYLIKTRGQQVTLSCSPISGHRSVSWYQQTPGQGLQFLFEYFSETQRNKGNFPGRFSGRQFSNSRSEMNVSTLELGDSALYLCASSLEVGQTSEAFFGQGTRLTVV.

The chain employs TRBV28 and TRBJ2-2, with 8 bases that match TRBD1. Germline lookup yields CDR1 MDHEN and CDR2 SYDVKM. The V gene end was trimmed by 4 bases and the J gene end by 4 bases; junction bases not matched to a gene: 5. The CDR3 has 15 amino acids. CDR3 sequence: CASSYQGAPTGELFF. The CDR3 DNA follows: TGTGCCAGCAGTTATCAGGGGGCGCCCACCGGGGAGCTGTTTTTT.

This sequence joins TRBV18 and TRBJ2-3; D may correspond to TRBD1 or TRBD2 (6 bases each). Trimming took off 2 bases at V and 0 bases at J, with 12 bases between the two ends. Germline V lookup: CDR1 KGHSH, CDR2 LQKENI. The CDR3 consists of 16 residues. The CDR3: CASSPKGGRSTDTQYF. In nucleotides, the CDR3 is TGTGCCAGCTCACCAAAGGGGGGACGGAGCACAGATACGCAGTATTTT.